These T cell receptor beta chains were read from a single sample in a study of T cell repertoires in cytomegalovirus infection. TCRdb processed the reads anew with MiXCR; each CDR3 protein has one entry. The sample records 550,000 to 700,000 distinct CDR3 sequences, approximately 40% being singletons. These receptors have no known antigen. The sequenced sample was cultured PBMCs, obtained from culture after CMV antigen stimulation. These receptors were obtained from a human donor in good health (CMV status not recorded). Some clones in this sample may be carry-over from other donors' samples. Each CDR3 is given with its conserved first and last residue. The D gene is left open where the match is weak. Not every row has a clone size; where given, it reads once, few, many or a size class.

NA	TRBV6-5	NA	TRBJ1-5	CASSYSSPVPNQPQHF	TGTGCCAGCAGTTACTCCTCACCCGTGCCTAATCAGCCCCAGCATTTT
NA	TRBV5-1	NA	TRBJ1-6	CASSLAGYSPLHF	TGCGCCAGCAGCTTGGCGGGGTACTCACCCCTCCACTTT
NA	TRBV19	NA	TRBJ2-4	CASSTRLDVRNIQYF	TGTGCCAGTAGTACCCGACTAGACGTCCGAAACATTCAGTACTTC
NA	TRBV15	NA	TRBJ2-2	CATSRGGSTGELFF	TGTGCCACCAGCAGAGGGGGATCGACCGGGGAGCTGTTTTTT
few	TRBV11-2	TRBD1	TRBJ2-7	CASSLDGQGTYEQYF	TGTGCCAGCAGCTTAGATGGACAGGGTACCTACGAGCAGTACTTC
NA	TRBV7-9	TRBD2	TRBJ2-3	CASSLDRPSGGHTDTQYF	TGTGCCAGCAGCTTAGACCGCCCCAGCGGGGGGCACACAGATACGCAGTATTTT
NA	TRBV5-1	NA	TRBJ2-2	CASSLTSTGTGELFF	TGCGCCAGCAGCTTGACATCGACGGGCACCGGGGAGCTGTTTTTT
few	TRBV11-2	NA	TRBJ2-1	CASSFSPSADPSDNEQFF	TGTGCCAGCAGCTTCTCTCCTTCCGCGGATCCGTCCGACAATGAGCAGTTCTTC
NA	TRBV9	NA	TRBJ2-3	CASSVVDSSTDTQYF	TGTGCCAGCAGCGTAGTTGATTCGAGCACAGATACGCAGTATTTT
few	TRBV6-2/TRBV6-3	NA	TRBJ2-3	CASSYVQRTDTQYF	TGTGCCAGCAGTTACGTCCAACGCACAGATACGCAGTATTTT
few	TRBV2	NA	TRBJ2-5	CASRTDSSGFQETQYF	TGTGCCAGCAGGACAGACTCCAGCGGTTTCCAAGAGACCCAGTACTTC
NA	TRBV7-9	NA	TRBJ2-7	CASSGNREPYEQYF	TGTGCCAGCAGCGGCAACAGGGAGCCCTACGAGCAGTACTTC
NA	TRBV19	NA	TRBJ2-1	CASGPDTSTEQFF	TGTGCCAGTGGTCCGGATACGTCGACAGAGCAGTTCTTC